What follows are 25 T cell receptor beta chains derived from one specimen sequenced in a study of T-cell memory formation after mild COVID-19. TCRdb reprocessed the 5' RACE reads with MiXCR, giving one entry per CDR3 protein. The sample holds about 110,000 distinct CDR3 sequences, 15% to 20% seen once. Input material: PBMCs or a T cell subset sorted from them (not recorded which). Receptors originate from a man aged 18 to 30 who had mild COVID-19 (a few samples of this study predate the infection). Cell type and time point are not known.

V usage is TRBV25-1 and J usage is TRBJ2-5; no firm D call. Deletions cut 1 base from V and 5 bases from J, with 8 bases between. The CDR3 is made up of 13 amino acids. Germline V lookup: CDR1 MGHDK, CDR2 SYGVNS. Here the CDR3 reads CASSELVTETQYF. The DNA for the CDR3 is TGTGCCAGCAGTGAATTGGTTACGGAGACCCAGTACTTC. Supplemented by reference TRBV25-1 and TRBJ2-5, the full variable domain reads EADIYQTPRYLVIGTGKKITLECSQTMGHDKMYWYQQDPGMELHLIHYSYGVNSTEKGDLSSESTVSRIRTEHFPLTLESARPSHTSQYLCASSELVTETQYFGPGTRLLVL.

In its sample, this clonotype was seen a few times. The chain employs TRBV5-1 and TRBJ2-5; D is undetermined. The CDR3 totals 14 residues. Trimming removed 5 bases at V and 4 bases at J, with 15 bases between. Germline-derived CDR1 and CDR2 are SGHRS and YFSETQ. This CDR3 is CASRPGPTLETQYF. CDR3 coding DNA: TGCGCCAGCAGACCGGGTCCCACCCTAGAGACCCAGTACTTC.

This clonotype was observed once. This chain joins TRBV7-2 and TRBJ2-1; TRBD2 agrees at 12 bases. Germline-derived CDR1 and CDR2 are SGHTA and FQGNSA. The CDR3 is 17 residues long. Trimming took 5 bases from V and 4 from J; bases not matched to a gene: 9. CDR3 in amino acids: CASSVIASGGVYNEQFF. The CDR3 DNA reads TGTGCCAGCAGCGTAATAGCTAGCGGGGGGGTTTACAATGAGCAGTTCTTC.

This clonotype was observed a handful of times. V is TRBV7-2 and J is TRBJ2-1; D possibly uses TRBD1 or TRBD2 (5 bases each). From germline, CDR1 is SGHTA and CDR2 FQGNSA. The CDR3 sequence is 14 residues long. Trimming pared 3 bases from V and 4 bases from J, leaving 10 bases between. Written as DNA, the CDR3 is TGTGCCAGCAGCTTGGGCAGGGAGTACAATGAGCAGTTCTTC. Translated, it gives CASSLGREYNEQFF.

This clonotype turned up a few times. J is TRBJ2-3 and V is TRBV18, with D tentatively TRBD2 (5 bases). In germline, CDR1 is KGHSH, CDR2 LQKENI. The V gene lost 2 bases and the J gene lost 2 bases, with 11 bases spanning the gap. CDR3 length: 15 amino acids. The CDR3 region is CASSPLSGTTDTQYF. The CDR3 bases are TGTGCCAGCTCACCATTAAGCGGAACCACAGATACGCAGTATTTT.

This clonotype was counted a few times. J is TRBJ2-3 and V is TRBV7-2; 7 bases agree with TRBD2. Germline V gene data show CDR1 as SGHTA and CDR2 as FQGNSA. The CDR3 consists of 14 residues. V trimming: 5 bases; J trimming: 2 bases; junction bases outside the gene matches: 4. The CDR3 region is CASSQAGSTDTQYF. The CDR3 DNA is TGTGCCAGCAGCCAAGCGGGGTCCACAGATACGCAGTATTTT.

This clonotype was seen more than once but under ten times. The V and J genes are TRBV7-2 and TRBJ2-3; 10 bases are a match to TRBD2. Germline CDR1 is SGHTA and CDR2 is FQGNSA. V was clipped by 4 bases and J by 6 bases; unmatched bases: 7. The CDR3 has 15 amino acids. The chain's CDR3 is CASSSERGGRDTQYF. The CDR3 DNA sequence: TGTGCCAGCAGCTCGGAGCGGGGGGGTCGGGATACGCAGTATTTT. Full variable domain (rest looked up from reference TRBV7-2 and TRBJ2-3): GAGVSQSPSNKVTEKGKDVELRCDPISGHTALYWYRQSLGQGLEFLIYFQGNSAPDKSGLPSDRFSAERTGGSVSTLTIQRTQQEDSAVYLCASSSERGGRDTQYFGPGTRLTVL.

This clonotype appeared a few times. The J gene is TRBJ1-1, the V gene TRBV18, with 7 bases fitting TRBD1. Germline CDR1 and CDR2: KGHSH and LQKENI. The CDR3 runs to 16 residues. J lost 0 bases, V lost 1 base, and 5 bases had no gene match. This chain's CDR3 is CASSPRQGELNTEAFF. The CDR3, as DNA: TGTGCCAGCTCACCACGGCAGGGGGAACTGAACACTGAAGCTTTCTTT.

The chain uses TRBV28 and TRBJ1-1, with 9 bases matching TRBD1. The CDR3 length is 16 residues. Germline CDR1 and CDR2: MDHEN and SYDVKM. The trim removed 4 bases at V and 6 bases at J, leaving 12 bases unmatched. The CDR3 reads CASSSPSDRGKPEAFF. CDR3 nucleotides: TGTGCCAGCAGTTCCCCTTCGGACAGGGGTAAACCTGAAGCTTTCTTT.

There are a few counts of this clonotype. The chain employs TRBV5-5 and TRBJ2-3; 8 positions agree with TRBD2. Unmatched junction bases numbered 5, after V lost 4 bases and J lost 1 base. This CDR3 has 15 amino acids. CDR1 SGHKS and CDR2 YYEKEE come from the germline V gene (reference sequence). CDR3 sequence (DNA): TGTGCCAGCAGCCCGGGGGGGGAACGCACAGATACGCAGTATTTT. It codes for CASSPGGERTDTQYF.

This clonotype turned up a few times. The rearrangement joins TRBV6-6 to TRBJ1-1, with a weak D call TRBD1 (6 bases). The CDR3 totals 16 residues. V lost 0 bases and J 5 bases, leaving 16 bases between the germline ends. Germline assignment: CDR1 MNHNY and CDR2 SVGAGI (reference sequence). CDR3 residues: CASSYSRGWGGTEAFF. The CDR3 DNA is TGTGCCAGCAGTTACTCGAGGGGGTGGGGCGGGACTGAAGCTTTCTTT.

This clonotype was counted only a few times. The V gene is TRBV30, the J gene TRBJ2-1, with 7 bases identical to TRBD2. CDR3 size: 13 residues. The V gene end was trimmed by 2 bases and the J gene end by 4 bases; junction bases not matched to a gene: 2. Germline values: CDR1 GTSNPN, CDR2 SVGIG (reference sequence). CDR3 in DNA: TGTGCCTGGAGTAGCGGGGTATACAATGAGCAGTTCTTC. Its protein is CAWSSGVYNEQFF.

CDR3 loop: CASSPRTGFEVDTQYF. CDR3 nucleotides: TGTGCCAGCAGCCCACGGACAGGATTCGAGGTGGATACGCAGTATTTT. V is TRBV3-1 and J is TRBJ2-3; 7 nucleotides match TRBD1. Per the germline V gene, CDR1 is LGHDT and CDR2 is YNNKEL (reference sequence). The trim removed 4 bases at V and 6 bases at J, leaving 13 bases unmatched. The CDR3 totals 16 residues.

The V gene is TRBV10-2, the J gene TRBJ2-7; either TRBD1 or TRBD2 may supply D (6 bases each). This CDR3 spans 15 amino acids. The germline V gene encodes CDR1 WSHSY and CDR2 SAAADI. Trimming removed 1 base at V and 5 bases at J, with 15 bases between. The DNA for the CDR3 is TGCGCCAGCAGTGAGTGGAGGGGGGTTGAGGACGAGCAGTACTTC. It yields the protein CASSEWRGVEDEQYF.

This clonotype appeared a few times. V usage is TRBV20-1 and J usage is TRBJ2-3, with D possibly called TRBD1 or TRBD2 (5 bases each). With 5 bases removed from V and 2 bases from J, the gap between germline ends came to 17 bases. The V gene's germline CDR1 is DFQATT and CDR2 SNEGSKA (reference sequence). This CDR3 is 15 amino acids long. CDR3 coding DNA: TGCAGTGCTGGTAACCCGACCGGGACCACAGATACGCAGTATTTT. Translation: CSAGNPTGTTDTQYF.

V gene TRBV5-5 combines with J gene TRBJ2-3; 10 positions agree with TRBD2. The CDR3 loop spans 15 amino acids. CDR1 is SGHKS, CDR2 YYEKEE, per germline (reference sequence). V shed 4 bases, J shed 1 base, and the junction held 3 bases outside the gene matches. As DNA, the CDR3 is TGTGCCAGCAGCCCAGCGGGGGGGCGCACAGATACGCAGTATTTT. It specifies CASSPAGGRTDTQYF.

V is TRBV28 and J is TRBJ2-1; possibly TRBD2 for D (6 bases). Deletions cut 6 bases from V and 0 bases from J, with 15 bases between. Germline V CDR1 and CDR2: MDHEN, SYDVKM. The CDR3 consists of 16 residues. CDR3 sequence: CASRPIAEDSYNEQFF. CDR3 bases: TGTGCCAGCAGACCAATAGCGGAAGACTCCTACAATGAGCAGTTCTTC.

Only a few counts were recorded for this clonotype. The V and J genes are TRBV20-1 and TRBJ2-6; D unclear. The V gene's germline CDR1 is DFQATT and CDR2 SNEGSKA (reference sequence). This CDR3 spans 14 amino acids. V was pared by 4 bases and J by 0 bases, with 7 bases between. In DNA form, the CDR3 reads TGCAGTGCTATTTCCTTCTCTGGGGCCAACGTCCTGACTTTC. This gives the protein CSAISFSGANVLTF.

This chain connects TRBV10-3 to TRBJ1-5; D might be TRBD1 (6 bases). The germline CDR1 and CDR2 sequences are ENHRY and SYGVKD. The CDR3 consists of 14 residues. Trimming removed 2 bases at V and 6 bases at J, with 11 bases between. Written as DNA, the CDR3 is TGTGCCATCAGTGAGACAGGGCGGTTTCAGCCCCAGCATTTT. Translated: CAISETGRFQPQHF.

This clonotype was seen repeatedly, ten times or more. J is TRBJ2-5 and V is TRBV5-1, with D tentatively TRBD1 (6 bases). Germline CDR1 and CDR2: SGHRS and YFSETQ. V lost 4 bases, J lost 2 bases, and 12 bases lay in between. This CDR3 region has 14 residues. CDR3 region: CASSTGTHQETQYF. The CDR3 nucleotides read TGCGCCAGCAGCACCGGGACACATCAAGAGACCCAGTACTTC.

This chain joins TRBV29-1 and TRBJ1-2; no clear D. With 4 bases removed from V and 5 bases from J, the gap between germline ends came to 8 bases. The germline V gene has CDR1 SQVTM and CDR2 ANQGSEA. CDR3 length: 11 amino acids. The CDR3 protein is CSVGQIYGYTF. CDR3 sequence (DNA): TGCAGCGTTGGGCAGATATATGGCTACACCTTC.

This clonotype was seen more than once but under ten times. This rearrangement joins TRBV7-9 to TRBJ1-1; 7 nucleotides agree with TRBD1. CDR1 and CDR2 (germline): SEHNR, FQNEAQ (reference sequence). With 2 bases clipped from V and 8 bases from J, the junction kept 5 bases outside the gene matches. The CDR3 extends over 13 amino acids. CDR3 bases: TGTGCCAGCAGCTTAACGAGACAGGGCGAAGCTTTCTTT. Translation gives CASSLTRQGEAFF.

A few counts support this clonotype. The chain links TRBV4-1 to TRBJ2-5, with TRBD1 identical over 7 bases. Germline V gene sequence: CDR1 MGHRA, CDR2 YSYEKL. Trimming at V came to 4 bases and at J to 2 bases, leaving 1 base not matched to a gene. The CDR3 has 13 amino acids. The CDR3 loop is CASSRRGQETQYF. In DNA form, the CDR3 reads TGCGCCAGCAGCCGCAGGGGGCAAGAGACCCAGTACTTC.

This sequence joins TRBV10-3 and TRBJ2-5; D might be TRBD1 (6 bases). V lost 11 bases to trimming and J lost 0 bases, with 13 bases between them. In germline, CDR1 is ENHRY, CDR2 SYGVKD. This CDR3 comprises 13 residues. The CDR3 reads CAGRDTYQETQYF. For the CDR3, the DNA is TGTGCCGGCCGGGACACCTACCAAGAGACCCAGTACTTC.

Here the CDR3 DNA reads TGTGCCAGCAGCGAACTATCTGGGGCCAACGTCCTGACTTTC. The encoded protein is CASSELSGANVLTF. The rearrangement joins TRBV7-2 to TRBJ2-6; D not resolved. Germline CDR1 and CDR2: SGHTA and FQGNSA. With 5 bases removed from V and 1 base from J, the gap between germline ends came to 6 bases. CDR3 size: 14 residues.